The sequence of this T cell receptor (beta chain) was determined in a study of Graves' ophthalmopathy and Graves' hyperthyroidism. General study points: Detection in blood was also observed for most expanded thyroid clonotypes above 0.001 frequency.

Germline values: CDR1 MNHNS, CDR2 SASEGT. Trimming stripped 3 bases from V and 9 bases from J, with 8 bases between. This CDR3 has 11 amino acids. RNA transcripts provided the template for amplifying TCR beta CDR3 regions. First-round RT-PCR used HTBI primers; second-round multiplex PCR followed. TCRdb reanalysed the multiplex PCR reads using MiXCR and keeps one entry per CDR3 protein. The sample has 200,000 to 250,000 distinct CDR3 sequences; less than 30% are singletons. On this clonotype: As yet, its antigen is unknown.

A duration under 3 months, NOSPECS ≥4, CAS ≥3 and moderate-to-severe activity characterized the donors with ophthalmopathy. The diagnosis combined clinical symptoms, thyroxine, TRAb, thyroid ultrasound and orbital computed tomography scans. This receptor was obtained from a man aged 50 to 60 with Graves' ophthalmopathy. Input material: peripheral blood. V and J are TRBV6-1 and TRBJ1-2; D gene uncertain. CDR3 protein: CASSETVRYTF. The CDR3 DNA sequence: TGTGCCAGCAGTGAGACGGTGCGCTACACCTTC.